This T cell receptor beta chain was recorded in a study of T cells in Graves' hyperthyroidism and ophthalmopathy. There are 12 residues in the CDR3. CDR1 and CDR2 (germline): SGHDT, YYEEEE. The V and J ends lost 6 bases and 3 bases respectively, with 9 bases between them. The source material, RNA transcripts, was used to amplify TCR beta CDR3 regions. The HTBI set primed first-round TCR CDR3 RT-PCR. MiXCR, run by TCRdb on the multiplex PCR reads, gives a single entry per CDR3 protein. This repertoire shows roughly 240,000 distinct CDR3 sequences, 15% to 20% found once; its top ten account for less than 35%. Patients were excluded for uncontrolled infection, other autoimmune disease, pregnancy or lactation. The sample holds many counts of this clonotype.

This clonotype was sampled from a woman aged 18 to 35 with Graves' ophthalmopathy. Material for sequencing was blood. The chain has TRBV5-6 and TRBJ1-1; no definite D call. The CDR3 reads CASNLAYTEAFF. CDR3 nucleotides: TGTGCCAGCAATCTCGCATACACTGAAGCTTTCTTT.